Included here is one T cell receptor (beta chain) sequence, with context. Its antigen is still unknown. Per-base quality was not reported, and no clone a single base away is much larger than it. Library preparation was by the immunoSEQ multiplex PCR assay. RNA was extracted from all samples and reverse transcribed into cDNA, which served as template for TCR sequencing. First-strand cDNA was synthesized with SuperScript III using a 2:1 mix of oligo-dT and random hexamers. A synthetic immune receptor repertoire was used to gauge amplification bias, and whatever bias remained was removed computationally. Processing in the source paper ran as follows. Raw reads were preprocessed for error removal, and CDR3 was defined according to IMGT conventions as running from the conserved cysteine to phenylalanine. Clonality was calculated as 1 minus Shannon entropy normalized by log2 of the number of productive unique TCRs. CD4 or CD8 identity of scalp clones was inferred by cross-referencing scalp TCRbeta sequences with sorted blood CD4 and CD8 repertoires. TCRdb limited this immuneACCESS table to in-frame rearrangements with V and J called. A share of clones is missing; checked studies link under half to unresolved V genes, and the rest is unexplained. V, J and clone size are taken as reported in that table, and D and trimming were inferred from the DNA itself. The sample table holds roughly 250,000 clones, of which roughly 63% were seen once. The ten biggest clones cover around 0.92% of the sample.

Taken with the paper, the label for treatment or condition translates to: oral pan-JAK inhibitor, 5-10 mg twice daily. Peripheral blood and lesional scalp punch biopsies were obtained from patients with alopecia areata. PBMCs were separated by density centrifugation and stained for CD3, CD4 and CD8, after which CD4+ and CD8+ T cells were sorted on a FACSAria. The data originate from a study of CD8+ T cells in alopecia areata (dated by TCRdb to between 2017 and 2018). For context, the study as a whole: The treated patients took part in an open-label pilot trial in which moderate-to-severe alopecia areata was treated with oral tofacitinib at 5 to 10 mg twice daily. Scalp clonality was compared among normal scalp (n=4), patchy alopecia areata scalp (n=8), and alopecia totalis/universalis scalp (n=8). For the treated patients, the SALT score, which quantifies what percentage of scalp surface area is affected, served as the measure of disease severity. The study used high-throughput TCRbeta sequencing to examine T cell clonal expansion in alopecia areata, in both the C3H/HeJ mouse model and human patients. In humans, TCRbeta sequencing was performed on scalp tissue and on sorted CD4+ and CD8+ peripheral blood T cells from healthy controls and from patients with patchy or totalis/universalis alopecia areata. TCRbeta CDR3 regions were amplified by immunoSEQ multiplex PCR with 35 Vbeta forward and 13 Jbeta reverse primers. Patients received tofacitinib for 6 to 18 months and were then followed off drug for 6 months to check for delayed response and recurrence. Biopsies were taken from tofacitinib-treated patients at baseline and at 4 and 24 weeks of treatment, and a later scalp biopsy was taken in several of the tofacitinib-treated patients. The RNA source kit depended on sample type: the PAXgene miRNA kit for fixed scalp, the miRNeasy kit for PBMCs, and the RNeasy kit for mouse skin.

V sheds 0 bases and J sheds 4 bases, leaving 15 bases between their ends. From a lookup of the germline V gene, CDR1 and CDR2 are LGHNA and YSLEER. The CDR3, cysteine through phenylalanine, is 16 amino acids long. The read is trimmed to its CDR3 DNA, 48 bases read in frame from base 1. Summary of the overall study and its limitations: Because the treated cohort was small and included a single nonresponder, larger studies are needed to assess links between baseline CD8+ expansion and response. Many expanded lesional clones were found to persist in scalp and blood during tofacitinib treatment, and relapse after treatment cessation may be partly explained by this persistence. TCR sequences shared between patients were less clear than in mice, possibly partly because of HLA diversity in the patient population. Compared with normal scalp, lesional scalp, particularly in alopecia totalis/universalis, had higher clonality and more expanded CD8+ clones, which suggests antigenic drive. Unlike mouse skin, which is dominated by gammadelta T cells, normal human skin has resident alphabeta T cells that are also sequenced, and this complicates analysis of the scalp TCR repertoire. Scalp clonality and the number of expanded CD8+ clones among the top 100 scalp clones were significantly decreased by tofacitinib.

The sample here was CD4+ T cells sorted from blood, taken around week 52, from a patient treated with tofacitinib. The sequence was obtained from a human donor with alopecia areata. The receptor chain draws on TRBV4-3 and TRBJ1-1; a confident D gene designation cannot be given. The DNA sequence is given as TGCGCCAGCAGCCAAGACGGACCGCTCCGTGGCACTGAAGCTTTCTTT. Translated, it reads CASSQDGPLRGTEAFF.